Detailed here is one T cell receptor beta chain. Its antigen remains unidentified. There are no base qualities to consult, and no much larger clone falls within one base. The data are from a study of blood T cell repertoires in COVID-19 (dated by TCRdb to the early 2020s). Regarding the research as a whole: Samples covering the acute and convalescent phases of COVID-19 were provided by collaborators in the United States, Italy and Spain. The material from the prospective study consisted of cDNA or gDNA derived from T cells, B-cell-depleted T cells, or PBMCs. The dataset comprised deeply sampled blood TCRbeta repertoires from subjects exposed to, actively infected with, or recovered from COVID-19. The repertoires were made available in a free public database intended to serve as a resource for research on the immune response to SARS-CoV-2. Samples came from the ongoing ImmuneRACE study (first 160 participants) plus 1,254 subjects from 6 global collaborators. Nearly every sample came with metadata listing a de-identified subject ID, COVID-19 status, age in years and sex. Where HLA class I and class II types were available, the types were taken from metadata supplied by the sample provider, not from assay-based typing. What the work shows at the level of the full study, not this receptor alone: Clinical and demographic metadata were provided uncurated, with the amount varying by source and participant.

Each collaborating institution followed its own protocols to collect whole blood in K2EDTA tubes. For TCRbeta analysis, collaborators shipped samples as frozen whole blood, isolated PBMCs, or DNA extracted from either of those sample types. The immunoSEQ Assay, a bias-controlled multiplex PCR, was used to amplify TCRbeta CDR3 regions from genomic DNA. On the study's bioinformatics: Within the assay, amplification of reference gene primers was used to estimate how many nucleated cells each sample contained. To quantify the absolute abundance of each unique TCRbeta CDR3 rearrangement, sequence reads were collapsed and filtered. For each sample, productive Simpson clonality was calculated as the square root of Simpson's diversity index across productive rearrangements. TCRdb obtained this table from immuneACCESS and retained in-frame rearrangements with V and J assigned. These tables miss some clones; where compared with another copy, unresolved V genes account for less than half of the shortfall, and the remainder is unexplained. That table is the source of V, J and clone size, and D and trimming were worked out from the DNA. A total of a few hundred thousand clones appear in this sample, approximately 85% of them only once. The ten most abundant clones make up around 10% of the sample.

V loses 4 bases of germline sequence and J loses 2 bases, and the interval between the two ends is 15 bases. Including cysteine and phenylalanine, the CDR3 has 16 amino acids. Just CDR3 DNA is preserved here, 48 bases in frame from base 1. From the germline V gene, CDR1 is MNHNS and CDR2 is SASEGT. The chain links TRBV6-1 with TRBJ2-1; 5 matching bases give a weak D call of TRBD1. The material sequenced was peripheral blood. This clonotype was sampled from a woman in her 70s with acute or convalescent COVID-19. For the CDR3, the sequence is CASSATDNWAYNEQFF. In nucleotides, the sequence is TGTGCCAGCAGTGCCACGGACAACTGGGCCTACAATGAGCAGTTCTTC.